Listed here is a single TCR beta chain. Antigen unknown. The sample comes from a study of shared clonotypes between healthy human individuals. Study summary: The study used three CD4 naive, three CD4 memory, two CD8 naive and one CD8 memory plate per donor.

General study points: Naive CD4 clonotype sharing across several donors was roughly 5%. The sampled material consisted only of blood, and tissue repertoires are likely to differ.

Per sorted-subset replicate PCR, input was approximately 210 ng DNA, representing tens of thousands of T cell genomes. Repertoires were generated with immunoSEQ multiplex PCR, while TCRdb's copy carries only in-frame clones and drops some. Here the sample spans over 750,000 clones, about 97% being singletons. Terminally differentiated effector memory CD45RA+ cells were left out of the naive CD8 fraction, which was CD45RO-negative and positively selected for CCR7. Germline trimming cut 0 bases from V and 9 bases from J; bases unmatched to any gene: 5. Germline V CDR1 and CDR2: MGHRA, YSYEKL. The CDR3 contains 14 residues.

The TCR was taken from a young man in good health. The chain couples TRBV4-1 to TRBJ2-1; 7 nucleotides match TRBD2. Sequenced input: naive CD8+ T cells sorted from blood. The DNA for the CDR3 is TGCGCCAGCAGCCAAGAGCGGGAGAACGTTGAGCAGTTCTTC. Translated, it gives CASSQERENVEQFF.